This TCR beta chain was sequenced during a study of T cells in women clearing cervical HPV infection. Study outcomes and limitations: Controls had more TRBV6-7 (approximately 0.16%) than cases (about 0.11%).

Germline V gene lookup returns CDR1 SGDLS and CDR2 YYNGEE. With 3 bases removed from V and 1 base from J, the gap between germline ends came to 13 bases. The CDR3 covers 15 residues. Repertoires were generated with immunoSEQ multiplex PCR, while TCRdb's copy carries only in-frame clones and drops some. The sample data list some 33,000 clones. A word on this clone: As yet, its antigen is unknown. The read ends 3 residues before the CDR3 terminus; that terminus is restored from the germline J gene.

Sequencing was carried out using blood buffy coat. The chain uses TRBV9 and TRBJ2-5, with D perhaps TRBD1 (6 bases). This TCR was recovered from a woman between 18 and 75 years old with a cervical HPV16 infection that either progressed to CIN3+ or cleared (not recorded which). This CDR3 reads CASSAEGTLQETQYF. CDR3 bases read: TGTGCCAGCAGCGCGGAAGGGACACTCCAAGAGACC. The variable domain in full, with the rest retrieved from reference TRBV9 and TRBJ2-5, is DSGVTQTPKHLITATGQRVTLRCSPRSGDLSVYWYQQSLDQGLQFLIQYYNGEERAKGNILERFSAQQFPDLHSELNLSSLELGDSALYFCASSAEGTLQETQYFGPGTRLLVL.